This T cell receptor beta chain was captured in a study of tumor-infiltrating lymphocytes in primary liver carcinoma. Across the study: Patients, male and female, were 30 to 69 years old. Study results and caveats: Tumors carried a top-250-clone fraction significantly exceeding that of blood (p = 0.039). Since the samples were bulk and unsorted, the CD4+ and CD8+ repertoires were not compared.

Only a few counts were recorded for this clonotype. Its specificity is unknown. Germline DNA was extracted too, while blood RNA derived from unsorted whole blood. Production of TCR beta cDNA used approximately 0.55 ug total RNA together with a constant-region primer. Libraries for TCR beta were built through three nested multiplex PCR rounds, which together made up a slightly modified ARM-PCR procedure. A C-beta reverse primer was combined with TRBV1-TRBV30 forward primers in the first two PCR rounds, and each round had roughly 11 cycles. Each CDR3 protein is one row after TCRdb ran MiXCR on the multiplex PCR reads. The sample contains 330,000 or so distinct CDR3 sequences, approximately 65% of which appear only once. Germline values: CDR1 LNHDA, CDR2 SQIVND (reference sequence). The CDR3 contains 14 residues. V shed 3 bases and J shed 2 bases, with 9 bases lying between them.

Sequenced input: peripheral blood. The J gene is TRBJ2-3, the V gene TRBV19; no reliable D call. The sequence derives from a man aged 35-49 years with primary liver carcinoma and hepatitis B virus infection. CDR3 bases: TGTGCCAGTAGTATCAAGGGCCTCACAGATACGCAGTATTTT. Residues: CASSIKGLTDTQYF.